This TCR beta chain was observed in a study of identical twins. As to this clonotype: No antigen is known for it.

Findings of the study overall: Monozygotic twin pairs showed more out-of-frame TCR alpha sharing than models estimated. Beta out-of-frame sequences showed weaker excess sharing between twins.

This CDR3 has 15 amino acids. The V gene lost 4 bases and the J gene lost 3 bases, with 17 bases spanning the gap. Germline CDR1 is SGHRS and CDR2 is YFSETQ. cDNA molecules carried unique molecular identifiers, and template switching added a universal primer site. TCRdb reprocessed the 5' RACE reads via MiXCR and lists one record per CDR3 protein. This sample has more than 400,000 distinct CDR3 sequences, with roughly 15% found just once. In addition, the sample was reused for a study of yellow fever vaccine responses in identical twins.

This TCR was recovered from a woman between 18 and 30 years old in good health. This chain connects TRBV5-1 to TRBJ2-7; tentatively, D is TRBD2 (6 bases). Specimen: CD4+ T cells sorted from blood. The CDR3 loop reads CASSVDGGSVYEQYF. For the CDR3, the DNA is TGCGCCAGCAGCGTGGATGGAGGGAGTGTCTACGAGCAGTACTTC.